This entry lists 3 T cell receptor beta chains sequenced from one sample in a study of T cell responses to AZD1222 COVID-19 vaccine. Repertoires were generated with immunoSEQ multiplex PCR, while TCRdb's copy carries only in-frame clones and drops some. The sample has over 95,000 clones, 91% seen once; the top ten hold roughly 4.7%. Sequenced here: peripheral blood, sampled on day 0 of AZD1222 vaccination. The source of these receptors is an adult in good health.

In this sample, this clone turned up a few times. The J gene is TRBJ1-2, the V gene TRBV28, with unresolved D. With 1 base removed from V and 4 bases from J, the gap between germline ends came to 10 bases. Per the germline V gene, CDR1 is MDHEN and CDR2 is SYDVKM. This CDR3 spans 14 amino acids. CDR3: CASSLLWQSYGYTF. Here the CDR3 DNA reads TGTGCCAGCAGTTTATTGTGGCAGAGCTATGGCTACACCTTC.

V gene TRBV4-1 combines with J gene TRBJ1-2; TRBD1 is a possible D gene (5 bases). Trimming cost V 0 bases and J 8 bases, with 10 bases left between them. The CDR3 is 13 residues long. Germline V gene lookup returns CDR1 MGHRA and CDR2 YSYEKL. CDR3 loop: CASSQEGPGGYTF. In DNA, the CDR3 is TGCGCCAGCAGCCAAGAGGGGCCAGGAGGCTACACCTTC.

The chain has TRBV5-1 and TRBJ2-3; D not certain. Germline CDR1 reads SGHRS; CDR2 reads YFSETQ. This CDR3 has 13 residues. V dropped 0 bases and J dropped 5 bases, with 7 bases sitting between them. The CDR3 DNA reads TGCGCCAGCAGCTTGGGGTACGGAGATACGCAGTATTTT. This gives the protein CASSLGYGDTQYF.